This entry is about one TCR beta chain. The antigen remains undetermined. Here immunoSEQ multiplex PCR was the method, and the copy in TCRdb shows in-frame clones only, minus some. The sample has tens of thousands of clones; 90% are singletons. This sample was included in a study of T cell responses to AZD1222 COVID-19 vaccine. For the study at large: The analysis combined second doses at about 4 or about 12 weeks.

Study-wide findings and caveats: A mostly white British donor set with more females was recruited, and clonal diversity was possibly underestimated. Baseline seropositives among AZD1222 recipients totaled only five or six. Repertoire samples came only from after the peak T cell response.

The CDR3 totals 15 residues. V lost 5 bases and J 3 bases, leaving 17 bases between the germline ends. In germline, CDR1 is LNHDA, CDR2 SQIVND (reference sequence). This rearrangement joins TRBV19 to TRBJ2-7; D may be TRBD1 or TRBD2 (5 bases each). Sample: peripheral blood, taken on day 0 of AZD1222 vaccination. The source is an adult in good health. The CDR3, as DNA: TGTGCCAGTAGTGCCGGGGCAGGGATCCTCTACGAGCAGTACTTC. Translation gives CASSAGAGILYEQYF.